The clone carrying this T cell receptor beta chain was recorded a few times. Its antigen is currently unknown. The entry originates in a study of blood T cells in healthy people across ages. Study results and limitations: Investigators viewed diversity estimates from one million T cells as underestimates, the study reported. There was a strong correlation between TCR beta diversity and naive T cell percentage.

Per-sample PBMC isolation yielded at least 6.5 million cells. Using a J-beta primer mix together with a sample-barcoded 5' primer, a second PCR was run for about 6 to 12 cycles. TCRdb ran MiXCR on the 5' RACE reads and lists one entry per CDR3 protein. The sample records roughly 570,000 distinct CDR3 sequences, about 26% being singletons. Sequencing was carried out using blood. This clonotype was obtained from a woman aged 70-85 years in good health.

This chain's CDR3 is CASSWPGTGDNEQFF. The CDR3 DNA sequence: TGTGCCAGCAGCTGGCCCGGGACAGGGGACAATGAGCAGTTCTTC. The chain recombines TRBV6-5 with TRBJ2-1; TRBD1 aligns across 10 bases. The CDR3 loop spans 15 amino acids. V was pared by 6 bases and J by 5 bases, with 7 bases of the junction left unmatched. Per the germline V gene, CDR1 is MNHEY and CDR2 is SVGAGI.